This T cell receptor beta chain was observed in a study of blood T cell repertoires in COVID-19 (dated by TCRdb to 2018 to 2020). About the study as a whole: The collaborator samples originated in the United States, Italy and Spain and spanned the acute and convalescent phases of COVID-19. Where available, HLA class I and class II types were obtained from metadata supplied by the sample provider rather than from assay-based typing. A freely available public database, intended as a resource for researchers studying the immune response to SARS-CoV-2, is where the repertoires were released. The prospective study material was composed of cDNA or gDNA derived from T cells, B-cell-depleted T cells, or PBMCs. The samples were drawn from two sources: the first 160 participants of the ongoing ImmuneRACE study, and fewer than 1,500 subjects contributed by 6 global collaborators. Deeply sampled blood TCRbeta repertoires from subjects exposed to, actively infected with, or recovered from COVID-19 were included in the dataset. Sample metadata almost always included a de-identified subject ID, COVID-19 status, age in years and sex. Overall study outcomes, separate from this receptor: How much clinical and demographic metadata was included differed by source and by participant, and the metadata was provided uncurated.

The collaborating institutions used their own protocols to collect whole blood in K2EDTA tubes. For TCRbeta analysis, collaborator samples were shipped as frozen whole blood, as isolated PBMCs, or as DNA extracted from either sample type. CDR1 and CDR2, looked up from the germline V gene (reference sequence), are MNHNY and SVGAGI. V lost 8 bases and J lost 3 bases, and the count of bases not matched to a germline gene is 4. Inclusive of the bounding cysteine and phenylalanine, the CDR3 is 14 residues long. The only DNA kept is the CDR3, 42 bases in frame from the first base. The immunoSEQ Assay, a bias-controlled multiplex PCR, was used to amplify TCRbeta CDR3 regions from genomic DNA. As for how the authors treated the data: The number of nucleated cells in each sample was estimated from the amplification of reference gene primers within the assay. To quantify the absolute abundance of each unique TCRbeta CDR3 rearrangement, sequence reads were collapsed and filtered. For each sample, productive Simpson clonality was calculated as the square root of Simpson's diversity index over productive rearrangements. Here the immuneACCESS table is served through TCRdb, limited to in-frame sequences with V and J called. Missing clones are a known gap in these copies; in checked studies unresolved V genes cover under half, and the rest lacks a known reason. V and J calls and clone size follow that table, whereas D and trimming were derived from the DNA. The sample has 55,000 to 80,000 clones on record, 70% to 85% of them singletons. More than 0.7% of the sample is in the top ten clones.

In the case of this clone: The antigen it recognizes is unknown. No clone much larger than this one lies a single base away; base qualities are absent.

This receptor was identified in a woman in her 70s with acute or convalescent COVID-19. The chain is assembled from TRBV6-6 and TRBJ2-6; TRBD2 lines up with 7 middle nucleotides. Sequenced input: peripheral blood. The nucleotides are TGTGCCAGCGGCAGGGAGGGTGGGGCCAACGTCCTGACTTTC. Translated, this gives CASGREGGANVLTF.